This TCR beta chain is from a study of blood T cell repertoires in COVID-19 (dated by TCRdb to 2020 to 2022). At the level of the whole study: Samples covering the acute and convalescent phases of COVID-19 were provided by collaborators in the United States, Italy and Spain. The material from the prospective study consisted of cDNA or gDNA derived from T cells, B-cell-depleted T cells, or PBMCs. The repertoires were released in a freely available public database meant as a resource for research on the immune response to SARS-CoV-2. Nearly every sample came with metadata listing a de-identified subject ID, COVID-19 status, age in years and sex. Samples came from the ongoing ImmuneRACE study (first 160 participants) plus 1,254 subjects from 6 global collaborators. The dataset comprised deeply sampled blood TCRbeta repertoires from subjects exposed to, actively infected with, or recovered from COVID-19. Where available, HLA class I and class II types were obtained from metadata supplied by the sample provider rather than from assay-based typing.

About this clone: No antigen is known for it. No much larger clone exists at a distance of one base, and base qualities are not known.

The CDR3 starts with the cysteine, ends with the phenylalanine, and has 15 residues. Left in the record is the CDR3 DNA by itself, 45 bases read in frame from the first base. The germline V gene gives CDR1 as SGHTA and CDR2 as FQGTGA. V was cut back by 0 bases and J by 5 bases, leaving a gap of 14 bases between them. Participants in the prospective study were enrolled through a virtual design, were aged about 18 to 100 years, and lived in 20 to 30 United States geographic areas. To assign participants to cohorts, the prospective study relied on clinical history that participants themselves reported in a screening survey and a study questionnaire. In the prospective study, mobile phlebotomists collected whole blood, serum and a nasopharyngeal or oropharyngeal swab from each participant. Participants in the prospective study had the option to provide additional blood draws and questionnaires over a 2-month period. Prospective study blood samples were shipped either frozen or at room temperature before DNA extraction.

The paper's findings and limits, for the study overall: The quantity of clinical and demographic metadata differed by source and by participant and was supplied without curation.

TCRbeta CDR3 regions were amplified from genomic DNA using the immunoSEQ Assay, a bias-controlled multiplex PCR. In the source study's methods: Within the assay, amplification of reference gene primers was used to estimate how many nucleated cells each sample contained. To quantify the absolute abundance of each unique TCRbeta CDR3 rearrangement, sequence reads were collapsed and filtered. For each sample, productive Simpson clonality was calculated by taking the square root of Simpson's diversity index across productive rearrangements. Held by TCRdb, this immuneACCESS table contains in-frame sequences only and omits some clones. Under half of the omission traces to an unresolved V gene where checked; the cause of the rest is unknown. V and J calls and clone size are copied from that table; D and trimming were computed from the DNA. The sample data list 250,000 to 350,000 clones, and roughly 89% of these were observed just once. The top ten constitute around 4.3% of the sample.

Sequencing was performed on PBMCs or T cells enriched from blood (not recorded which). This TCR came from a woman younger than 35 with acute COVID-19. Recombination connected TRBV7-3 to TRBJ2-7; the D gene is possibly TRBD2, with 7 bases matching. The CDR3 region has the sequence CASSLTAGGLNEQYF. The DNA reads as follows: TGTGCCAGCAGCTTAACGGCCGGGGGGCTGAACGAGCAGTACTTC.